Given below is one TCR beta chain in context. Its antigen is currently unknown. The CDR3 covers 13 residues. V was pared by 3 bases and J by 6 bases, with 9 bases between. Per germline, CDR1 LGHNA and CDR2 YNFKEQ. The source of the sample is a study of T cell responses to AZD1222 COVID-19 vaccine. Study in general: Pooling was applied to second doses at about 4 or about 12 weeks.

Repertoires were generated with immunoSEQ multiplex PCR, while TCRdb's copy carries only in-frame clones and drops some. The table records some 150,000 clones, about 88% of them present only once. Study outcomes and limitations: Just a handful of people given AZD1222 tested seropositive at baseline. Females outnumbered males among donors, who were mostly white British; clonal diversity was possibly underestimated. Repertoire sampling happened only post peak T cell response.

This receptor was obtained from an adult in good health. The rearrangement uses TRBV4-2 and TRBJ1-5; no reliable D call. Source: peripheral blood, taken on day 0 of AZD1222 vaccination. The CDR3 sequence is CASSQEGGQPQHF. The CDR3 nucleotides read TGTGCCAGCAGCCAGGAGGGTGGTCAGCCCCAGCATTTT.